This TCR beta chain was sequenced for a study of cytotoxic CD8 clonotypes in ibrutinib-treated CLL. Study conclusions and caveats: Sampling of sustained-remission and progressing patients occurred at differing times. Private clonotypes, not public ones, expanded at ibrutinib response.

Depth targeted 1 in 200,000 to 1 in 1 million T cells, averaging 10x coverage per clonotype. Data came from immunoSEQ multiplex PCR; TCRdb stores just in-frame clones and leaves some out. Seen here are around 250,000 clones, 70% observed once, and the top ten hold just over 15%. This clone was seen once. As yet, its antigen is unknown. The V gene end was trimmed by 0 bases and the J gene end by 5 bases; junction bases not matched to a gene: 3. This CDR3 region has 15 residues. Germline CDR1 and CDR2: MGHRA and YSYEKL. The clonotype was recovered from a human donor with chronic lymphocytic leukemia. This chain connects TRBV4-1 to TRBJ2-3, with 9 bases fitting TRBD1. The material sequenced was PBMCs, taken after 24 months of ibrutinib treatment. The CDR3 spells CASSQEGTGRDTQYF. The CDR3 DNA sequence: TGCGCCAGCAGCCAAGAGGGGACAGGGAGAGATACGCAGTATTTT.